This entry is about one TCR beta chain. This clonotype was seen ten or more times. Its antigen has not been determined. Base qualities are not recorded, but no much larger clone differs from it by a single base. The CDR3 runs 15 residues from the cysteine to the phenylalanine. Just CDR3 DNA is preserved here, 45 bases in frame from base 1. At the junction V is shortened by 5 bases and J by 2 bases; bases outside the gene matches: 5. Taken from the germline V gene, the CDR1 and CDR2 loops are MDHEN and SYDVKM. The sample originates from a study of T cell repertoires in cytomegalovirus infection (dated by TCRdb to between 2019 and 2020). General notes on the study: The HLA type of each donor mattered for the analysis, because public TCR beta signatures pointed to carriage of CMV infection along with the matching HLA type. On the study overall, not on this receptor specifically: The ex vivo response was dominated by HLA-C-restricted CMV-specific TCR beta clonotypes, which also provided the single most frequent clonotype in two of eight donors. Cumulative frequency of public TCR beta family members discriminated carriers of CMV infection plus the relevant HLA type in this cohort and an independent 352-donor cohort.

Sequencing relied on an Illumina HiSeq 1500. Starting from the raw public reads, TCRdb applied fastp trimming at Q25, assembled clones with MiXCR and retained in-frame beta chains. Each entry is one CDR3 protein sequence, shown with its most common DNA and genes. For this sample the table gives around 740,000 distinct CDR3 sequences, of which less than 40% were detected only once. The ten largest clones capture 2.5% to 3% of the sample. The chain joins TRBV28 to TRBJ2-1; 8 bases in the middle match TRBD2. Sequencing was performed on PBMCs. The receptor was derived from a human donor in good health (CMV status not recorded). Some clones in this sample may be carry-over from other donors' samples. The nucleotides read TGTGCCAGCAGTGCCCGCGGGAGGACCTACAATGAGCAGTTCTTC. It encodes CASSARGRTYNEQFF.